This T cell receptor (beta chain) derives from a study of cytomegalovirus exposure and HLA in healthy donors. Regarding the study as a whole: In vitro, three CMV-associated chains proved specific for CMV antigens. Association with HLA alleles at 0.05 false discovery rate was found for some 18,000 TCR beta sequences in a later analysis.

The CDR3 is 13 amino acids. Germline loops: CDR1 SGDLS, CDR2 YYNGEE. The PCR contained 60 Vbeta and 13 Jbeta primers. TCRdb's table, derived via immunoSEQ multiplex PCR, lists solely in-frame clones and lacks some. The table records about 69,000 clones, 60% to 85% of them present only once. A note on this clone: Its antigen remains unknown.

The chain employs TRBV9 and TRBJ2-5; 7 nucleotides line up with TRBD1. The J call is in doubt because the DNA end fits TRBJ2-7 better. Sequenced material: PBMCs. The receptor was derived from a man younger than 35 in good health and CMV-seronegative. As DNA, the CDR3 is TGTGCCAGCAGCGCGGGACAGATCTACGAGCAGTACTTC. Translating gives CASSAGQIYEQYF.